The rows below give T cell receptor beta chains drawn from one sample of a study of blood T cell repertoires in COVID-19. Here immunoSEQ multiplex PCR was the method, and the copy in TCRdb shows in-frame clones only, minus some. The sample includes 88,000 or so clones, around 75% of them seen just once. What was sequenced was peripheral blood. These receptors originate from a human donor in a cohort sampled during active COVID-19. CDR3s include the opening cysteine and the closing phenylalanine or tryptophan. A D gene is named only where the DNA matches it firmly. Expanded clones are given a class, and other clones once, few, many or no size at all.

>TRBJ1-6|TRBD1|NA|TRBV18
CASSPGTGGNSPLHF
TGTGCCAGCTCACCCGGGACAGGGGGAAATTCACCCCTCCACTTT
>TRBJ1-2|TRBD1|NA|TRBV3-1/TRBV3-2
CASSLGQGATNYGYTF
TGTGCCAGCAGCCTGGGACAGGGGGCCACTAACTATGGCTACACCTTC
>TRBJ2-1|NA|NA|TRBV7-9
CASNFDTENNEQFF
TGTGCCAGCAACTTTGATACAGAAAACAATGAGCAGTTCTTC
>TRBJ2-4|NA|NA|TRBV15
CATSTGDQNIQYF
TGTGCCACCAGCACAGGGGACCAAAACATTCAGTACTTC
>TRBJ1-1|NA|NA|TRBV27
CASSLSAADKIEAFF
TGTGCCAGCAGTTTATCGGCTGCAGACAAAATTGAAGCTTTCTTT
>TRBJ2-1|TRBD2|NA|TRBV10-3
CAISAGPGLAGLNEQFF
TGTGCCATCAGTGCTGGACCGGGACTAGCGGGACTAAATGAGCAGTTCTTC
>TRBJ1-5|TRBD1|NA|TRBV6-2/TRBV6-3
CASSYPWGQANNQPQHF
TGTGCCAGCAGTTACCCCTGGGGACAGGCTAACAATCAGCCCCAGCATTTT
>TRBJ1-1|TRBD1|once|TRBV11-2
CASSLLSGGNTEAFF
TGTGCCAGCAGCTTACTTTCAGGGGGAAACACTGAAGCTTTCTTT
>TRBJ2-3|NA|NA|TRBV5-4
CASSYRTASSTDTQYF
TGTGCCAGCAGCTATAGGACAGCCTCTAGCACAGATACGCAGTATTTT
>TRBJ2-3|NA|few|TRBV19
CASSYSGFADTQYF
TGTGCCAGTAGTTACTCAGGGTTTGCAGATACGCAGTATTTT
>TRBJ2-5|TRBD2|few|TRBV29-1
CSATGLVVGIQETQYF
TGCAGCGCTACGGGACTAGTTGTGGGGATTCAAGAGACCCAGTACTTC
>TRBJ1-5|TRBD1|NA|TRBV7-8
CASSLRDSIIYQPQHF
TGTGCCAGCAGCCTCCGGGACAGCATTATTTATCAGCCCCAGCATTTT
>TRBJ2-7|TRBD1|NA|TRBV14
CASSQEYRGLYEQYF
TGTGCCAGCAGCCAAGAATACAGGGGGCTATACGAGCAGTACTTC
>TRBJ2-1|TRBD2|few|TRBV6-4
CASSSDLAGAYNEQFF
TGTGCCAGCAGTTCGGACCTAGCGGGAGCCTACAATGAGCAGTTCTTC
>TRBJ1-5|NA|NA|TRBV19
CASSIVSRGLKPQHF
TGTGCCAGTAGTATAGTGTCCAGGGGCTTAAAGCCCCAGCATTTT
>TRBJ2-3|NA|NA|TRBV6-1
CASSEHNLSTDTQYF
TGTGCCAGCAGTGAACACAACCTGAGCACAGATACGCAGTATTTT
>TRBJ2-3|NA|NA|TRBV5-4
CASSLSLLTDTQYF
TGTGCCAGCAGCTTGTCTCTTCTCACAGATACGCAGTATTTT
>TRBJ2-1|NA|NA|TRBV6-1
CASSEAGGSYNEQFF
TGTGCCAGCAGTGAAGCAGGGGGCTCCTACAATGAGCAGTTCTTC
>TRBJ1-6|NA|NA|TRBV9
CASSERQAPYNSPLHF
TGTGCCAGCAGCGAGAGACAGGCTCCCTATAATTCACCCCTCCACTTT